This TCR beta chain derives from a study of CXCR3-negative and CXCR3-positive naive CD8 T cells. The wider study: Some 150 million TRB reads in total, about 1.5 +/- 0.3 million per library.

Notes on this clonotype: Antigen unknown.

Overall study findings and caveats: Compared with CXCR3-negative naive cells, CXCR3-positive naive cells showed more hydrophobic TRB CDR3s.

It was by 5' RACE with UMI labels that the TRB cDNA libraries were prepared. TCRdb reprocessed the 5' RACE reads and keeps a single row for each CDR3 protein, giving no DNA. Reported are some 150,000 distinct CDR3 sequences; the ten largest clones contain around 0.3%. In germline, CDR1 is LNHDA, CDR2 SQIVND (reference sequence). The CDR3 contains 13 residues. The sequence was collected from a human donor in good health. Some clones in this sample may be carry-over from other donors' samples. Sequenced input: naive CXCR3+ CD8+ T cells from blood. Noted subset: CD45RO-CCR7+CD27+CD95- naive CD8+ T cells expressing CXCR3 (TNR3+). V is TRBV19 and J is TRBJ1-1; TCRdb's assignment of TRBD1 cannot be checked, as there is no DNA. The CDR3 is CASSPGLNTEAFF.